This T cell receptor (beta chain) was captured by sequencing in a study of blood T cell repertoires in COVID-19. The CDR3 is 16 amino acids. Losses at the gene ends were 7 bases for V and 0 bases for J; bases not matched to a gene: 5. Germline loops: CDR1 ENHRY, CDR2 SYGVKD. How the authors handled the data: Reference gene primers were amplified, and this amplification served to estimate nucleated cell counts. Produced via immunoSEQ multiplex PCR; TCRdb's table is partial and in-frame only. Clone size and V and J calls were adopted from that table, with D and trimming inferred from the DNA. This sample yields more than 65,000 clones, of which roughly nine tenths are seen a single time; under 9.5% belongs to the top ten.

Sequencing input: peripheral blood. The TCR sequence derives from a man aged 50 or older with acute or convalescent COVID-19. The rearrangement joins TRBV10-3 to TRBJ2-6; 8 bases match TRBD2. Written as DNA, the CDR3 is TGTGCCATCAAGAGCGGGGGCAACTCTGGGGCCAACGTCCTGACTTTC. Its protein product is CAIKSGGNSGANVLTF.